This TCR beta chain was documented in a study of monozygotic twins with inflammatory bowel disease. The CDR3 is made up of 15 amino acids. Looked up from germline, CDR1 is DFQATT and CDR2 is SNEGSKA (reference sequence). Via template switching, UMIs carrying a 6-nucleotide sample barcode were introduced. TCRdb derives one entry per CDR3 protein from the 5' RACE reads, leaving out DNA. With about 300,000 distinct CDR3 sequences in the sample, the ten largest clones hold 5.6%. V is TRBV20-1 and J is TRBJ1-3. Input material: blood. The clonotype was recovered from a human donor with ulcerative colitis or Crohn's disease, or a healthy co-twin of an affected twin (not recorded which). CDR3 amino acids: CSARATSLSGNTIYF.